This TCR beta chain stems from a study of CD8+ T cells in alopecia areata. About the research overall: Patients received oral tofacitinib, 5 to 10 mg twice daily, for moderate-to-severe alopecia areata. General study results and limits: Greater clonality was observed in lesional scalp samples, especially alopecia totalis/universalis, versus normal scalp.

Per germline, CDR1 SGHDT and CDR2 YYEEEE. The CDR3 totals 13 residues. V lost 6 bases and J lost 10; bases outside the gene matches: 8. As regards this clone: Its target is not known.

Following extraction, RNA underwent reverse transcription to cDNA, which served as the sequencing template. TCRdb keeps only in-frame clones here, not all; method: immunoSEQ multiplex PCR. Here the sample spans 90,000 or so clones, about 40% being singletons. Treatment described: oral pan-JAK inhibitor, 5-10 mg twice daily. Sampling of alopecia areata patients yielded lesional scalp punch biopsies as well as peripheral blood. The receptor was derived from a human donor with alopecia areata. The sample was CD8+ T cells sorted from blood, taken at week 24, from a patient treated with tofacitinib. The chain uses TRBV5-6 and TRBJ2-1; 9 nucleotides align to TRBD1. This CDR3 reads CASTRHRGREQFF. In DNA, the CDR3 is TGTGCCAGCACCAGACACAGGGGGCGCGAGCAGTTCTTC.